These T cell receptor beta chains were read from a single sample in a study of radiotherapy plus CTLA-4 blockade in lung cancer. The table came from immunoSEQ multiplex PCR; TCRdb's copy has only in-frame clones and leaves some out. The table records more than 50,000 clones, around 69% of them present only once. The sequenced sample was peripheral blood, obtained from a patient treated with radiotherapy plus ipilimumab. The source is a human donor with non-small cell lung cancer who had a complete response to radiotherapy plus ipilimumab. The CDR3 runs from the conserved cysteine through the conserved F or W. For some rows the clone size is stated as once, few or many, or as a class when expanded; others skip it.

CDR3aa,v_gene,abundance,j_gene
CASTRIAGGLGEQFF,TRBV2,-,TRBJ2-1
CASSYSAQGSSEQYF,TRBV6-5,-,-
CASSYSPVRGNTEAFF,TRBV6-6,-,TRBJ1-1
CASSFTGGYEQYF,TRBV11-2,-,TRBJ2-7
CASSLFGVGDRGRRAYEQYF,TRBV27,-,TRBJ2-7
CASSLSEESTDTQYF,TRBV11-3,once,TRBJ2-3
CASSGDRGDTLFYNSPLHF,TRBV27,-,TRBJ1-6
CASSQFGGMYQETQYF,TRBV23-1,-,TRBJ2-5
CASMPGQGHQPQHF,TRBV7-2,-,TRBJ1-5
CASSFAAGVRAGETQYF,TRBV7-9,-,TRBJ2-5
CASSSQLDTQYF,TRBV28,-,TRBJ2-3
CASSQDTSGTYEQYF,TRBV4-1,few,TRBJ2-7
CATQRGSGANVLTF,TRBV2,-,TRBJ2-6
CASSSQGVGTEAFF,TRBV6-9,few,TRBJ1-1
CASSRNRGSGGYTF,TRBV7-2,-,TRBJ1-2
CASSIVTAGYSYEQYF,TRBV5-4,-,TRBJ2-7
CASSLDDRGLGYTF,TRBV7-9,-,TRBJ1-2
CASSLVTGTYEQYF,TRBV7-9,few,TRBJ2-7
CASSRPTVGGGNTIYF,TRBV18,-,TRBJ1-3
CASSMGQGYYYEQYF,TRBV2,medium-sized,TRBJ2-7
CASSSKRGGADSSYNSPLHF,TRBV7-6,-,TRBJ1-6
CASSQPHSYEQYF,TRBV7-8,-,TRBJ2-7
CASSLGQGDSPLHF,TRBV5-1,-,TRBJ1-6